One sample yielded the 20 T cell receptor beta chains listed below, sequenced in a study of cytomegalovirus exposure and HLA in healthy donors. Produced via immunoSEQ multiplex PCR; TCRdb's table is partial and in-frame only. The data hold 50,000 to 65,000 clones, with approximately 95% observed a single time. Input material: PBMCs. The receptors originated from a woman aged 18 to 35 in good health and CMV-seropositive.

V and J are TRBV5-5 and TRBJ2-5, with unresolved D. Trimming stripped 2 bases from V and 4 bases from J, with 12 bases between. Germline CDR1 SGHKS, CDR2 YYEKEE (reference sequence). This CDR3 has 14 amino acids. This CDR3 is CASSFDLGRETQYF. CDR3 sequence (DNA): TGTGCCAGCAGCTTTGATCTTGGTAGAGAGACCCAGTACTTC.

This chain uses TRBV7-2 with TRBJ2-2, with TRBD2 matching over 9 bases. The CDR3 sequence is 16 residues long. The V gene end was trimmed by 5 bases and the J gene end by 0 bases; junction bases not matched to a gene: 4. Germline lookup yields CDR1 SGHTA and CDR2 FQGNSA. The chain's CDR3 is CASSRRGGANTGELFF. Here the CDR3 DNA reads TGTGCCAGCAGCCGTCGCGGGGGGGCGAACACCGGGGAGCTGTTTTTT.

J is TRBJ1-1 and V is TRBV6-1; D is ambiguous. CDR3 length: 13 amino acids. Germline CDR1 MNHNS, CDR2 SASEGT. Trimming stripped 7 bases from V and 1 base from J, with 10 bases between. CDR3: CASIREQNTEAFF. DNA for the CDR3: TGTGCCAGCATTCGGGAACAGAACACTGAAGCTTTCTTT.

The count of this clone is one. One junction end disagrees with the germline gene, perhaps due to a read error. The chain links TRBV6-1 to TRBJ2-7; maybe TRBD1 (6 bases). The CDR3 has 15 residues. Germline-derived CDR1 and CDR2 are MNHNS and SASEGT. The CDR3 nucleotides are TGTGCCAGCAGGGAAGGACTCGGACAGACCTACGAGCAGTACTTC. This gives the protein CASREGLGQTYEQYF.

As DNA, the CDR3 is TGTGCCAGCTCACGGGGGGGGGACACTGAAGCTTTCTTT. Translation: CASSRGGDTEAFF. The chain has TRBV18 and TRBJ1-1; a possible D gene is TRBD1 (5 bases). Trimming removed 4 bases from V and 3 bases from J, with 9 bases in between. CDR1 and CDR2 from the germline V gene are KGHSH and LQKENI. The CDR3 runs to 13 residues.

The chain couples TRBV28 to TRBJ1-5, with 8 bases fitting TRBD1. CDR1 and CDR2 from the germline V gene are MDHEN and SYDVKM. J was trimmed by 3 bases and V by 5 bases; bases with no gene match: 6. The CDR3 contains 15 residues. CDR3 sequence (DNA): TGTGCCAGCAGTCCCCCGACAGGGGTCAATCAGCCCCAGCATTTT. Its translation: CASSPPTGVNQPQHF.

The J gene is TRBJ2-3, the V gene TRBV30; 8 nucleotides agree with TRBD2. Germline lookup yields CDR1 GTSNPN and CDR2 SVGIG (reference sequence). This CDR3 contains 16 residues. V shed 0 bases and J 4 bases; nucleotides not matched to a gene: 9. The CDR3: CAWSVLGSGDSDTQYF. In DNA, the CDR3 is TGTGCCTGGAGTGTACTGGGTAGCGGGGACTCAGATACGCAGTATTTT.

The V call is TRBV30, the J call TRBJ1-1; no firm D call. Trimming left V 0 bases short and J 8 bases short, with 19 bases between. The germline gives CDR1 GTSNPN, CDR2 SVGIG (reference sequence). This CDR3 spans 15 amino acids. Written as DNA, the CDR3 is TGTGCCTGGAGTGTAGGATTGGGCGTGGGCCCCGAAGCTTTCTTT. This translates into CAWSVGLGVGPEAFF.

CDR3 sequence (DNA): TGTGCCAGCAGTGAAGGTGGCAGTTCCACAGATACGCAGTATTTT. This gives the protein CASSEGGSSTDTQYF. The rearrangement joins TRBV2 to TRBJ2-3, with no clear D. The germline CDR1 and CDR2 sequences are SNHLY and FYNNEI. V lost 1 base, J lost 2 bases, and 10 bases lay in between. The CDR3 consists of 15 residues.

Only one count was recorded for this clone. V gene TRBV2 combines with J gene TRBJ2-7; possibly TRBD1 for D (6 bases). Trimming left V 6 bases short and J 0 bases short, with 9 bases between. From germline, CDR1 is SNHLY and CDR2 FYNNEI. The CDR3 is 13 amino acids. The CDR3 region has the DNA TGTGCCAGCAGGAGGACAGTCTCCTACGAGCAGTACTTC. Protein: CASRRTVSYEQYF.

The chain employs TRBV19 and TRBJ1-5, with TRBD1 as a possible D gene (5 bases). Germline CDR1 is LNHDA and CDR2 is SQIVND (reference sequence). V was trimmed by 1 base and J by 5 bases, leaving 18 bases between them. There are 17 residues in the CDR3. DNA of the CDR3: TGTGCCAGTAGTATAGGGGCCCCCGGCAGGGCCCATCAGCCCCAGCATTTT. It codes for CASSIGAPGRAHQPQHF.

The rearrangement links TRBV7-2 to TRBJ2-7; 13 nucleotides line up with TRBD2. V lost 5 bases and J lost 4; bases outside the gene matches: 11. This CDR3 comprises 17 residues. Germline lookup yields CDR1 SGHTA and CDR2 FQGNSA. This CDR3 reads CASSRTSGRAKWYEQYF. Written as DNA, the CDR3 is TGTGCCAGCAGCCGCACTAGCGGGAGGGCCAAATGGTACGAGCAGTACTTC.

The chain joins TRBV7-2 to TRBJ1-4; possible D gene TRBD1, 6 bases. Trimming pared 3 bases from V and 10 bases from J, leaving 18 bases between. Germline V gene sequence: CDR1 SGHTA, CDR2 FQGNSA. The CDR3 loop spans 15 amino acids. CDR3 nucleotide sequence: TGTGCCAGCAGCTTGATACAGGGAGAGGTTGGAAAACTGTTTTTT. Translated: CASSLIQGEVGKLFF.

This chain joins TRBV9 and TRBJ2-1; D is unresolved. CDR3 length equals 15 residues. Germline V lookup: CDR1 SGDLS, CDR2 YYNGEE. The V gene lost 0 bases and the J gene lost 1 base, with 8 bases spanning the gap. This CDR3 is CASSVAGGSYNEQFF. The CDR3 region has the DNA TGTGCCAGCAGCGTAGCGGGTGGGTCCTACAATGAGCAGTTCTTC.

This rearrangement joins TRBV30 to TRBJ2-7, with 9 bases matching TRBD1. CDR1 is GTSNPN and CDR2 is SVGIG in the germline V gene (reference sequence). The CDR3 is 15 amino acids. The junction had 10 bases not matched to a gene; V was cut back by 5 bases and J by 2 bases. In DNA, the CDR3 is TGTGCCTGGGACCATGGGACAGGGCTCGCCTACGAGCAGTACTTC. Protein: CAWDHGTGLAYEQYF.

The CDR3: CASSQGRGNQPQHF. In nucleotides, the CDR3 is TGTGCCAGCAGCCAAGGCAGGGGTAATCAGCCCCAGCATTTT. V and J are TRBV5-4 and TRBJ1-5; TRBD1 might be the D (6 bases). Trimming removed 4 bases from V and 4 bases from J, with 12 bases in between. The CDR3 length is 14 residues. From germline, CDR1 is SGHNT and CDR2 YYREEE (reference sequence). Looking up the rest from reference TRBV5-4 and TRBJ1-5 gives the full variable domain: ETGVTQSPTHLIKTRGQQVTLRCSSQSGHNTVSWYQQALGQGPQFIFQYYREEENGRGNFPPRFSGLQFPNYSSELNVNALELDDSALYLCASSQGRGNQPQHFGDGTRLSIL.

The chain employs TRBV7-2 and TRBJ1-6, with 9 positions matching TRBD1. Trimming at V came to 3 bases and at J to 9 bases, leaving 9 bases not matched to a gene. Germline assignment: CDR1 SGHTA and CDR2 FQGNSA. This CDR3 is 16 amino acids long. For the CDR3, the DNA is TGTGCCAGCAGCTTCTTTACAGGGGGCAACAGTTCACCCCTCCACTTT. Its translation is CASSFFTGGNSSPLHF.

The genes are TRBV30 and TRBJ2-7; TRBD2 is a possible D gene (5 bases). This CDR3 is 14 amino acids long. Per the germline V gene, CDR1 is GTSNPN and CDR2 is SVGIG (reference sequence). The V end lost 1 base, the J end lost 5 bases, and 15 bases lay between the germline ends. The CDR3 region is CAWSGSSLSHEQYF. CDR3 in DNA: TGTGCCTGGAGTGGGTCTAGCTTAAGCCACGAGCAGTACTTC.

The chain links TRBV7-2 to TRBJ2-7; no firm D call. The ends were cut back, 5 bases at V and 4 bases at J, with 15 bases in the middle. The CDR3 totals 14 residues. CDR1 and CDR2 (germline): SGHTA, FQGNSA. In DNA, the CDR3 is TGTGCCAGCAGCGCTTTGACGTGGGCTTACGAGCAGTACTTC. Amino acid sequence: CASSALTWAYEQYF.

V is TRBV5-5 and J is TRBJ2-5; TRBD1 agrees at 9 bases. Trimming cost V 2 bases and J 5 bases; bases outside gene matches: 4. The germline V gene has CDR1 SGHKS and CDR2 YYEKEE (reference sequence). The CDR3 runs 14 residues. The CDR3 here is CASSLQGARETQYF. The DNA of the CDR3 is TGTGCCAGCAGCTTACAGGGGGCTCGGGAGACCCAGTACTTC.